What follows are 4 T cell receptor beta chains derived from one specimen sequenced in a study of blood T cell repertoires in COVID-19. The protocol was immunoSEQ multiplex PCR, while the TCRdb copy is restricted to in-frame clones and leaves out a portion. The table includes 45,000 to 55,000 clones, approximately 84% detected once. The source material was peripheral blood. These receptors originate from a man between 50 and 59 years old with active COVID-19.

The chain combines TRBV6-5 with TRBJ2-7; 12 bases are shared with TRBD1. Trimming cost V 6 bases and J 1 base; bases outside gene matches: 4. This CDR3 has 15 amino acids. Germline V gene sequence: CDR1 MNHEY, CDR2 SVGAGI. The CDR3 coding sequence is TGTGCCAGCAGACTGGGACAGGGGGCATCCTACGAGCAGTACTTC. Translating it yields CASRLGQGASYEQYF.

The chain is built from TRBV11-2 and TRBJ2-2; D unresolved. Germline CDR1 reads SGHAT; CDR2 reads FQNNGV. The germline V and J ends were trimmed by 2 bases and 6 bases, with 10 bases remaining between them. CDR3 length: 14 residues. The CDR3, as DNA: TGTGCCAGCAGCTTAAGTGGGCTGGCCGGGGAGCTGTTTTTT. As protein: CASSLSGLAGELFF.

V gene TRBV5-4 combines with J gene TRBJ1-3, with 7 bases matching TRBD1. The CDR3 runs 15 residues. Germline V gene sequence: CDR1 SGHNT, CDR2 YYREEE (reference sequence). The junction had 5 bases not matched to a gene; V was cut back by 5 bases and J by 0 bases. DNA of the CDR3: TGTGCCAGCAGAAAAGGGGGCTCCTCTGGAAACACCATATATTTT. Translating it yields CASRKGGSSGNTIYF.

The gene calls are TRBV5-1 and TRBJ1-2; TRBD1 matches 7 bases. After removal of 4 bases from V and 5 bases from J, the junction contained 2 bases not matched to a gene. The CDR3 sequence is 12 residues long. Germline-derived CDR1 and CDR2 are SGHRS and YFSETQ. CDR3: CASSPGGYGYTF. CDR3 bases: TGCGCCAGCAGCCCAGGGGGTTATGGCTACACCTTC.